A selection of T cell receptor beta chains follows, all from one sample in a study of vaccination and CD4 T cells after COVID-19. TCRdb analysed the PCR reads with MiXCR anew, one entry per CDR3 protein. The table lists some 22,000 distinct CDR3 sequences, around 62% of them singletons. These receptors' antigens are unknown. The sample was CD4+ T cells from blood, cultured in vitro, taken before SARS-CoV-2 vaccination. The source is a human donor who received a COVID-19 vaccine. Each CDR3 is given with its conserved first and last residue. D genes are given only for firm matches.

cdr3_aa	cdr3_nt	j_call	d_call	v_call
CASSYSGTGAGTGPSPLHF	TGTGCCAGCAGTTACTCCGGGACAGGGGCCGGAACAGGACCGTCACCCCTCCACTTT	TRBJ1-6	TRBD1	TRBV6-2/TRBV6-3
CASTQDRSPSGNTIYF	TGTGCCAGCACCCAAGACAGGTCCCCCTCTGGAAACACCATATATTTT	TRBJ1-3	NA	TRBV6-1
CAISGQYTDTQYF	TGTGCCATCAGTGGACAGTACACAGATACGCAGTATTTT	TRBJ2-3	NA	TRBV6-1
CAWSSGGGQGSNQPQHF	TGTGCCTGGAGTTCAGGGGGAGGACAGGGTAGTAACCAGCCCCAGCATTTT	TRBJ1-5	TRBD1	TRBV30
CASSYEHRRGGNTGELFF	TGTGCCAGCAGTTACGAGCATCGGCGGGGGGGGAACACCGGGGAGCTGTTTTTT	TRBJ2-2	TRBD2	TRBV6-5
CASSLGTGTQPNYGYTF	TGTGCCAGCAGCTTGGGGACAGGGACTCAACCTAACTATGGCTACACCTTC	TRBJ1-2	TRBD1	TRBV5-4
CASSPDRNTDTQYF	TGCGCCAGCAGTCCAGACAGAAACACAGATACGCAGTATTTT	TRBJ2-3	NA	TRBV10-1
CASSKRARGDNYGYTF	TGTGCCAGCTCAAAACGAGCCAGGGGGGATAACTATGGCTACACCTTC	TRBJ1-2	TRBD1	TRBV18
CSARDLLLAGVNEQFF	TGCAGTGCTAGAGATCTTTTACTAGCGGGGGTAAATGAGCAGTTCTTC	TRBJ2-1	TRBD2	TRBV20-1
CASSPVPNSPLHF	TGTGCCAGCAGTCCAGTACCTAATTCACCCCTCCACTTT	TRBJ1-6	NA	TRBV28
CSAPVFSRDRVMSGYTF	TGCAGTGCTCCTGTGTTTAGTCGGGACAGGGTAATGAGTGGCTACACCTTC	TRBJ1-2	TRBD1	TRBV20-1